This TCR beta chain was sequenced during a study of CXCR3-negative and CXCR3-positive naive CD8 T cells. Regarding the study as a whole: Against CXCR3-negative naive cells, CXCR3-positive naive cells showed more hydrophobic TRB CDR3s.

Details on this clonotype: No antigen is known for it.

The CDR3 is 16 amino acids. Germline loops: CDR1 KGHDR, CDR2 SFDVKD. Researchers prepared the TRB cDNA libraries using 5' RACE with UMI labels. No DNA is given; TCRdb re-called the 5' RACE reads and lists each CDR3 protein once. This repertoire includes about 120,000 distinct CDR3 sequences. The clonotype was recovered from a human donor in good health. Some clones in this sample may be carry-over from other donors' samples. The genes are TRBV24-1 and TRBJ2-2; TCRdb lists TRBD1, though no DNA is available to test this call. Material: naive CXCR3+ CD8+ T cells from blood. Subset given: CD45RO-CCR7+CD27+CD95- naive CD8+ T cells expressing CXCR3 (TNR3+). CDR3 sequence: CATSDPDRGITGELFF.